Listed here is a single T cell receptor beta chain. The antigen is not known. This record comes from a study of blood T cells in healthy people across ages. Study-wide background: There was about one barcoded beta molecule captured by template switching per two T cells.

Healthy individuals of Caucasian origin from Russia, aged 6 to 90, served as donors. The CDR3 length is 14 residues. V lost 0 bases and J lost 6, with 10 bases in between. The V gene's germline CDR1 is MNHNS and CDR2 SASEGT. Broader study findings: When set beside aged donors, long-lived donors presented more naive CD4+ cells and higher diversity.

Primers used in a second PCR of about 7 to 11 cycles were a sample-barcoded 5' primer and a J-beta primer mix. Every cDNA molecule bore a tag from a template-switch adaptor containing 12 random nucleotides. A single record per CDR3 protein comes from TCRdb applying MiXCR to the 5' RACE reads. Of roughly 790,000 distinct CDR3 sequences listed, approximately 43% were seen once; the top ten hold approximately 22%. This clonotype was sampled from a woman aged 55-69 years in good health. The rearrangement uses TRBV6-1 and TRBJ2-3; no clear D gene. The sample consisted of blood. The CDR3 region is CASSEARLRDTQYF. The CDR3 nucleotides are TGTGCCAGCAGTGAAGCCCGACTTCGGGATACGCAGTATTTT.